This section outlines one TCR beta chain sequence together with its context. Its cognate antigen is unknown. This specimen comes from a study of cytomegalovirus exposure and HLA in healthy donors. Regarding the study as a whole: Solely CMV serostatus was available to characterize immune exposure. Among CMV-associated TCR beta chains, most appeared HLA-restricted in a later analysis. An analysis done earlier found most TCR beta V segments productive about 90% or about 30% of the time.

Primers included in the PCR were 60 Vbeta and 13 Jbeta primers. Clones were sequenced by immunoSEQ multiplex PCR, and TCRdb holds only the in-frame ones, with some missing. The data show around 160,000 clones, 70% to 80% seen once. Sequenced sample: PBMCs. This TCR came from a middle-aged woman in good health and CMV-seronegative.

The CDR3 nucleotides read TGTGCCAGCAGTGAATGGGGACTAGCGGGAGTGGGTCACACCGGGGAGCTGTTTTTT. Protein sequence: CASSEWGLAGVGHTGELFF. This chain connects TRBV6-1 to TRBJ2-2; 14 bases align to TRBD2. Losses at the gene ends were 2 bases for V and 3 bases for J; bases not matched to a gene: 8. In germline, CDR1 is MNHNS, CDR2 SASEGT. The CDR3 has 19 residues.